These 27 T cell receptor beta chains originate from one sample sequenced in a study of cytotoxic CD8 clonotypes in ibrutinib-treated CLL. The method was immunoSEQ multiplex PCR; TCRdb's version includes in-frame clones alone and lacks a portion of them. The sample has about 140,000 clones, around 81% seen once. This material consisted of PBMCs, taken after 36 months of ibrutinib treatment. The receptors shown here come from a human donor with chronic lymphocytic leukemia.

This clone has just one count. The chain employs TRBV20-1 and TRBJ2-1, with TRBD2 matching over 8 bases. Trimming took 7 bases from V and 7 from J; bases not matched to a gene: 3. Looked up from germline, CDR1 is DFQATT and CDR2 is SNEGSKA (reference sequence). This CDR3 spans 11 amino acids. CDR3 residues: CSGAGVNEQFF. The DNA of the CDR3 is TGCAGTGGAGCGGGAGTGAATGAGCAGTTCTTC.

CDR3 DNA: TGTGCCAGCAGCACCTGGACAGGGTCGGGAACTGAAGCTTTCTTT. The encoded protein is CASSTWTGSGTEAFF. The rearrangement links TRBV7-2 to TRBJ1-1; 8 bases are shared with TRBD1. The junction had 10 bases not matched to a gene; V was cut back by 5 bases and J by 5 bases. The CDR3 contains 15 residues. The germline V gene encodes CDR1 SGHTA and CDR2 FQGNSA.

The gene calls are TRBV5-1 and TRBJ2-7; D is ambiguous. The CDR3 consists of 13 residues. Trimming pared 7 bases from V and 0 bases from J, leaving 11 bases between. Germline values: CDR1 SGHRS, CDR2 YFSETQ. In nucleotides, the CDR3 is TGCGCCAGCGCGCAGGCGAACTCCTACGAGCAGTACTTC. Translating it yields CASAQANSYEQYF.

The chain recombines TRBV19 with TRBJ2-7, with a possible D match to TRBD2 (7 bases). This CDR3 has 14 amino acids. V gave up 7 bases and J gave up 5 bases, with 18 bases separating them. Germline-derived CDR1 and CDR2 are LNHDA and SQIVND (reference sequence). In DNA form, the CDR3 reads TGTGCCAGTACCAGGGGAGCGGGGTTCCACGAGCAGTACTTC. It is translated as CASTRGAGFHEQYF.

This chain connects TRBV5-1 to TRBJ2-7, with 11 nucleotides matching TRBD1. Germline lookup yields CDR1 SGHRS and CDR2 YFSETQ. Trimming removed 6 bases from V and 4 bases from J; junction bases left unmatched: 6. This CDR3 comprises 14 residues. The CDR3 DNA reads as TGCGCCAGCAAAGGGGACAGGGGGAAGTACGAGCAGTACTTC. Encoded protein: CASKGDRGKYEQYF.

The CDR3 DNA reads TGTGCCAGTAGTATGGGGACAGGGACGGCGGGGCTCCACTTT. This gives the protein CASSMGTGTAGLHF. The rearrangement uses TRBV19 and TRBJ1-6, with TRBD1 matching over 9 bases. Germline V gene lookup returns CDR1 LNHDA and CDR2 SQIVND (reference sequence). Unmatched junction bases numbered 10, after V lost 3 bases and J lost 16 bases. This CDR3 contains 14 residues.

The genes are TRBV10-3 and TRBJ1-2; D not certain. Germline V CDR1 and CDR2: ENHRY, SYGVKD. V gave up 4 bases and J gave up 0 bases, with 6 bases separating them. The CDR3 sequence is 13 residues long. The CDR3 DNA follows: TGTGCCATCAGTGTTGGACCTAACTATGGCTACACCTTC. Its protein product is CAISVGPNYGYTF.

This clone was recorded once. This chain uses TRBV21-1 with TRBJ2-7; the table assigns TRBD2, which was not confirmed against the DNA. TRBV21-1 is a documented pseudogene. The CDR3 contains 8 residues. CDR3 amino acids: CATPEQYF. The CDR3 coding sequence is TGTGCCACCCCTGAGCAGTACTTC.

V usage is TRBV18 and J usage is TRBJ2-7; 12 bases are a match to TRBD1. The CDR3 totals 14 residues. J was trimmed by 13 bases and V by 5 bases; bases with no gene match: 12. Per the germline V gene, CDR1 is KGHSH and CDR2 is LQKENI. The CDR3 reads CASSSRDRGLTPYF. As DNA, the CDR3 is TGTGCCAGCTCATCCCGGGACAGGGGGCTCACCCCTTACTTC.

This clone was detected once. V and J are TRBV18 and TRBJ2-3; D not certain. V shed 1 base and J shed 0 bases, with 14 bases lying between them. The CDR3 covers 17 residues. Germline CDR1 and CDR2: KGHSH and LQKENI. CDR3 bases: TGTGCCAGCTCACCACGGATACGGAGTCCTAGCACAGATACGCAGTATTTT. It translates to CASSPRIRSPSTDTQYF.

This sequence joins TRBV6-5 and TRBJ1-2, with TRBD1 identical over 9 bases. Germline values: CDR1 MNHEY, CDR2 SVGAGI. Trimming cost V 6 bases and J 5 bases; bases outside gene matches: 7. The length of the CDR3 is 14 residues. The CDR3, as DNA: TGTGCCAGCAGACCCGGACAGGGGTGGTATGGCTACACCTTC. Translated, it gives CASRPGQGWYGYTF.

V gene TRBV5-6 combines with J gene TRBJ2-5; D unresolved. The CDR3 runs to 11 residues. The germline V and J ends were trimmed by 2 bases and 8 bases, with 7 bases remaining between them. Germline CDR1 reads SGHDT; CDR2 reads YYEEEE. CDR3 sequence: CASSFVDTQYF. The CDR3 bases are TGTGCCAGCAGCTTTGTCGATACCCAGTACTTC.

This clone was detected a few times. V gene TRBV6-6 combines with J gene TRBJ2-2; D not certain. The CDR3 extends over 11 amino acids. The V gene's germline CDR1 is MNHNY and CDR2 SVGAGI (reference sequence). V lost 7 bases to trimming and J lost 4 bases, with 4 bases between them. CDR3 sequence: CASMATGELFF. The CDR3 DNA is TGTGCCAGCATGGCCACCGGGGAGCTGTTTTTT.

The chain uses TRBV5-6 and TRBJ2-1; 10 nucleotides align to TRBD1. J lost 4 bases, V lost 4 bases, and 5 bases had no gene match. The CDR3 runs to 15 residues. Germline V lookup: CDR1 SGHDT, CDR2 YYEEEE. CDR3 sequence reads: CASSPGTGVYNEQFF. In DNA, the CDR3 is TGTGCCAGCAGCCCAGGGACAGGGGTTTACAATGAGCAGTTCTTC.

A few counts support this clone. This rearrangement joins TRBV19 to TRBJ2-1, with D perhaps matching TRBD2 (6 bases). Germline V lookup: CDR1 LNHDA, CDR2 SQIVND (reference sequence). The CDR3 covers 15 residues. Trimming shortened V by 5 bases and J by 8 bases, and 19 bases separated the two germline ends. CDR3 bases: TGTGCCAGTAGTTACCGGGGAGCGCGGGGCGATGAGCAGTTCTTC. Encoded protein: CASSYRGARGDEQFF.

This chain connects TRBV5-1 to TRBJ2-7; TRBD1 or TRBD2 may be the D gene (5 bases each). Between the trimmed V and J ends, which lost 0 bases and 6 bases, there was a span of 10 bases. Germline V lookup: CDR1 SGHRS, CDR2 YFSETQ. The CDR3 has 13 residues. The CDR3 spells CASSLEGTVEQYF. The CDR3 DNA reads TGCGCCAGCAGCTTGGAAGGGACGGTCGAGCAGTACTTC.

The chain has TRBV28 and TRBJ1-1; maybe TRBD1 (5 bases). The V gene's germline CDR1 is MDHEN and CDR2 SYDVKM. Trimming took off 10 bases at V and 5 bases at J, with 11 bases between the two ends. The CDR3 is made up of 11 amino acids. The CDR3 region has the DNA TGTGCCACCCACGGGGGAACTGAAGCTTTCTTT. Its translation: CATHGGTEAFF.

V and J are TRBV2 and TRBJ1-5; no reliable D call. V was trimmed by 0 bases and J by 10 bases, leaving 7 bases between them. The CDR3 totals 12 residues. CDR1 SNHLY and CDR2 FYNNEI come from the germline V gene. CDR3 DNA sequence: TGTGCCAGCAGTGAAGCGAGGGTTCCCCAGCATTTT. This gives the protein CASSEARVPQHF.

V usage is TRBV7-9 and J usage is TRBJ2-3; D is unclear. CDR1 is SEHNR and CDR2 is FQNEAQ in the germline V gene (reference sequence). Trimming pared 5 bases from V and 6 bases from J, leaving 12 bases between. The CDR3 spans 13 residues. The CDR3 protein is CASSTNSRDTQYF. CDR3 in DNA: TGTGCCAGCAGCACTAATAGCCGGGATACGCAGTATTTT. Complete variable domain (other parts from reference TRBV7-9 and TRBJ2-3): DTGVSQNPRHKITKRGQNVTFRCDPISEHNRLYWYRQTLGQGPEFLTYFQNEAQLEKSRLLSDRFSAERPKGSFSTLEIQRTEQGDSAMYLCASSTNSRDTQYFGPGTRLTVL.

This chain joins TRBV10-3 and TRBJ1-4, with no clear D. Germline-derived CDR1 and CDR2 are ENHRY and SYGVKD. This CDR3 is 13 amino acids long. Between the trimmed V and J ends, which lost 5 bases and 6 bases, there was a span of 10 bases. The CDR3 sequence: CAISQVLHEKLFF. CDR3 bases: TGTGCCATCAGTCAGGTCTTGCATGAAAAACTGTTTTTT.

This chain's CDR3 is CASSLSGTESTDTQYF. In nucleotides, the CDR3 is TGTGCCAGCAGTTTATCCGGGACAGAGAGCACAGATACGCAGTATTTT. The chain recombines TRBV27 with TRBJ2-3, with 7 bases aligning to TRBD1. CDR1 and CDR2 (germline): MNHEY, SMNVEV (reference sequence). The length of the CDR3 is 16 residues. The V and J ends lost 0 bases and 0 bases, in that order; junction bases with no gene match: 3.

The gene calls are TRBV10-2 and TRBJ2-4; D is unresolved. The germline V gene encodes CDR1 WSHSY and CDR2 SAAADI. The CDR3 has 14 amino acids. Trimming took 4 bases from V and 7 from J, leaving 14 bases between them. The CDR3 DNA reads TGCGCCAGCAGTGTTGGAACAGAATGGAACATTCAGTACTTC. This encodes CASSVGTEWNIQYF.

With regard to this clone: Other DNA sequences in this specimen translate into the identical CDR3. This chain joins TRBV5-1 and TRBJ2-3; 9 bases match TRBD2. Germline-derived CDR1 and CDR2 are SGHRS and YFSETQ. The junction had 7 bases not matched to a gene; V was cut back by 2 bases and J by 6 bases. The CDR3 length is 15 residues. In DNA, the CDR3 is TGCGCCAGCAGCTTAGAAGCGGGAGGTTCGGATACGCAGTATTTT. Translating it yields CASSLEAGGSDTQYF.

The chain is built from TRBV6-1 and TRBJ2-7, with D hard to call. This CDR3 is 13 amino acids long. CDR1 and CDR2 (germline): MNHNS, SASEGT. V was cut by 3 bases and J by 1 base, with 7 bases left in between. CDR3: CASSDTMSYEQYF. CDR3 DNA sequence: TGTGCCAGCAGTGATACAATGTCCTACGAGCAGTACTTC.

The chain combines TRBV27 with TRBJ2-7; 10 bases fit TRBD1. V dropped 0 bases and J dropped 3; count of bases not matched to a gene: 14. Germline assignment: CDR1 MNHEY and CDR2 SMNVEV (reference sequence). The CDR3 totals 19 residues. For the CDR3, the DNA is TGTGCCAGCAGTTTATCATGGGACAGGGGAAAGGGGGGGGTCTACGAGCAGTACTTC. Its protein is CASSLSWDRGKGGVYEQYF.

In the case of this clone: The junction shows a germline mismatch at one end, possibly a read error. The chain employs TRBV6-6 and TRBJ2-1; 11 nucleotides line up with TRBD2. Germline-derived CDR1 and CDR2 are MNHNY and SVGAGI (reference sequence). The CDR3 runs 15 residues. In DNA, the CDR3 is TGTGCCAGCAGCACCAGGTGGTCTAGCGGGGGGAGTTTGGTCTTC. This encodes CASSTRWSSGGSLVF.

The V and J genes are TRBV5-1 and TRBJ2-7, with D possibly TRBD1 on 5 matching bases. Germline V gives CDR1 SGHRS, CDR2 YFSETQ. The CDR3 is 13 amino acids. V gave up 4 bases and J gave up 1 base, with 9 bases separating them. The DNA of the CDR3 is TGCGCCAGCAGCCCAGGGCCTTCCTACGAGCAGTACTTC. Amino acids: CASSPGPSYEQYF.